The entry below describes one T cell receptor beta chain. Its antigen remains unidentified. These data belong to a study of long-term antiretroviral therapy in people with HIV. As for the study in general: Specimens dating back about a decade before the 2015 immediate-ART recommendation are the oldest included. Study results and limitations: After ART, diversity increased yet remained lower than transplant donor controls.

The V end was cut by 6 bases, the J end by 7 bases, with 15 bases between. The CDR3 consists of 12 residues. In germline, CDR1 is SQVTM, CDR2 ANQGSEA. Every donor contributed at least one pre-ART and at least two post-ART PBMC samples. At the survey level, the v3.0 immunoSEQ assay was run. Method: immunoSEQ multiplex PCR; TCRdb's copy keeps in-frame clones and lacks some. Of tens of thousands of clones listed, 80% to 90% were seen once; the top ten hold less than 6%. This receptor was taken from a man between 25 and 39 years old with HIV. V usage is TRBV29-1 and J usage is TRBJ1-1, with D perhaps matching TRBD1 (6 bases). The starting material was unsorted PBMCs, obtained more than 4.4 years after starting antiretroviral therapy. The DNA of the CDR3 is TGCAGCGTAGTTACAGGGCCGCTTGAAGCTTTCTTT. It codes for CSVVTGPLEAFF. Drawing the rest from reference TRBV29-1 and TRBJ1-1, the complete variable domain is SAVISQKPSRDICQRGTSLTIQCQVDSQVTMMFWYRQQPGQSLTLIATANQGSEATYESGFVIDKFPISRPNLTFSTLTVSNMSPEDSSIYLCSVVTGPLEAFFGQGTRLTVV.